This T cell receptor (beta chain) stems from a study of cytomegalovirus exposure and HLA in healthy donors. Study outcomes and limitations: Rarity marked most TCR sequences, yet some public TCRs occurred in many donors.

The donors were part of the validation cohort of 120 or so subjects. That cohort was separate from the first cohort, which comprised 700 or so subjects. Germline CDR1 and CDR2: SGHTA and FQGNSA. The CDR3 spans 13 residues. Trimming removed 4 bases at V and 9 bases at J, with 13 bases between. Clones were sequenced by immunoSEQ multiplex PCR, and TCRdb holds only the in-frame ones, with some missing. The repertoire includes fewer than 200,000 clones, approximately 86% of them detected once, and less than 9.5% sits in the top ten. Concerning this clone: What it recognizes is unknown.

The TCR was taken from a man younger than 45 in good health and CMV-seropositive. The V gene is TRBV7-2, the J gene TRBJ1-5; tentatively, D is TRBD1 (5 bases). Material for sequencing was PBMCs. CDR3 DNA sequence: TGTGCCAGCAGCTCAGCCGCTGGGGGGCCCCAGCATTTT. Its protein product is CASSSAAGGPQHF.